These 15 T cell receptor beta chains were all obtained from the same sample, sequenced in a study of shared clonotypes between healthy human individuals. The data were produced by immunoSEQ multiplex PCR, yet TCRdb's version contains in-frame clones alone and is incomplete. This table holds hundreds of thousands of clones, about three quarters found once. What was sequenced was memory CD4+ T cells sorted from blood. The subset is: CD45RA-negative fraction. The receptor set was obtained from a woman in her 30s in good health.

The chain links TRBV7-6 to TRBJ2-7, with D possibly TRBD2 on 7 matching bases. Between the trimmed V and J ends, which lost 5 bases and 2 bases, there was a span of 16 bases. Germline V lookup: CDR1 SGHVS, CDR2 FNYEAQ. This CDR3 has 15 residues. The CDR3 sequence: CASSQTSGGAYEQYF. Here the CDR3 DNA reads TGTGCCAGCAGCCAGACCTCGGGGGGCGCCTACGAGCAGTACTTC.

V usage is TRBV11-2 and J usage is TRBJ2-3; tentative D call: TRBD2 (6 bases). CDR1 SGHAT and CDR2 FQNNGV come from the germline V gene. V shed 0 bases and J shed 7 bases, with 8 bases lying between them. The CDR3 length is 13 residues. For the CDR3, the DNA is TGTGCCAGCAGCTTAGACGGGGGTCATACGCAGTATTTT. Residues: CASSLDGGHTQYF.

The chain recombines TRBV2 with TRBJ2-1, with 8 nucleotides matching TRBD1. The CDR3 spans 15 residues. The V gene's germline CDR1 is SNHLY and CDR2 FYNNEI. V lost 5 bases, J lost 4 bases, and 7 bases stayed unmatched. CDR3 sequence (DNA): TGTGCCAGCAGTATAAGACAGGGGATATACAATGAGCAGTTCTTC. Translation gives CASSIRQGIYNEQFF.

The chain joins TRBV19 to TRBJ1-5; 7 bases map to TRBD1. Germline trimming cut 6 bases from V and 3 bases from J; bases unmatched to any gene: 8. The CDR3 totals 15 residues. Germline CDR1 is LNHDA and CDR2 is SQIVND (reference sequence). The CDR3: CASSRDRAPNQPQHF. CDR3 DNA: TGTGCCAGTAGCAGAGACAGGGCACCCAATCAGCCCCAGCATTTT. Full variable domain (missing parts from reference TRBV19 and TRBJ1-5): DGGITQSPKYLFRKEGQNVTLSCEQNLNHDAMYWYRQDPGQGLRLIYYSQIVNDFQKGDIAEGYSVSREKKESFPLTVTSAQKNPTAFYLCASSRDRAPNQPQHFGDGTRLSIL.

The V gene is TRBV5-6, the J gene TRBJ2-1; no reliable D call. V was trimmed by 2 bases and J by 7 bases, leaving 16 bases between them. CDR1 is SGHDT and CDR2 is YYEEEE in the germline V gene. The length of the CDR3 is 15 residues. The CDR3 here is CASSLVGVPGNEQFF. The CDR3 DNA reads TGTGCCAGCAGCTTAGTAGGTGTCCCAGGTAATGAGCAGTTCTTC.

The CDR3, as DNA: TGTGCCAGCAGCGTAGAACAGGGTAGAGATACGCAGTATTTT. Translating it yields CASSVEQGRDTQYF. This chain joins TRBV9 and TRBJ2-3, with D possibly TRBD1 on 6 matching bases. Germline V lookup: CDR1 SGDLS, CDR2 YYNGEE. There are 14 residues in the CDR3. Trimming took off 0 bases at V and 5 bases at J, with 10 bases between the two ends.

About this clone: A much larger clone lies a single base off, so this may be a read error. The same CDR3 is also encoded by other DNA sequences in this sample. V is TRBV11-2 and J is TRBJ1-5, with D unclear. V lost 1 base and J lost 1, with 2 bases in between. The CDR3 extends over 13 amino acids. Germline CDR1 and CDR2: SGHAT and FQNNGV. CDR3 sequence reads: CASSLGSNQPQHF. CDR3 nucleotides: TGTGCCAGCAGCTTAGGGAGCAATCAGCCCCAGCATTTT.

The chain recombines TRBV5-1 with TRBJ2-5; D gene unclear. CDR3 length equals 14 residues. Per germline, CDR1 SGHRS and CDR2 YFSETQ. Trimming pared 5 bases from V and 0 bases from J, leaving 11 bases between. The CDR3 is CASSSGSYQETQYF. The CDR3 DNA reads TGCGCCAGCAGTTCGGGCTCGTACCAAGAGACCCAGTACTTC. Combining the CDR3 with reference TRBV5-1 and TRBJ2-5 gives the whole variable domain KAGVTQTPRYLIKTRGQQVTLSCSPISGHRSVSWYQQTPGQGLQFLFEYFSETQRNKGNFPGRFSGRQFSNSRSEMNVSTLELGDSALYLCASSSGSYQETQYFGPGTRLLVL.

This chain links TRBV18 with TRBJ2-2, with no clear D. The germline V and J ends were trimmed by 6 bases and 4 bases, with 6 bases remaining between them. This CDR3 is built from 12 residues. Germline CDR1 is KGHSH and CDR2 is LQKENI. The CDR3 bases are TGTGCCAGCTCCATGCTCACCGGGGAGCTGTTTTTT. Translation: CASSMLTGELFF.

The V and J genes are TRBV5-1 and TRBJ1-2; possible D gene TRBD1, 5 bases. The V end was cut by 4 bases, the J end by 6 bases, with 28 bases between. The CDR3 totals 18 residues. Germline lookup yields CDR1 SGHRS and CDR2 YFSETQ. The CDR3 region is CASSPTGATGRQNDGYTF. CDR3 sequence (DNA): TGCGCCAGCAGCCCAACTGGGGCAACAGGAAGGCAGAACGATGGCTACACCTTC.

The chain recombines TRBV30 with TRBJ1-3; maybe TRBD1 (6 bases). This CDR3 contains 14 residues. Trimming pared 5 bases from V and 3 bases from J, leaving 14 bases between. CDR1 and CDR2 from the germline V gene are GTSNPN and SVGIG (reference sequence). The CDR3 nucleotides are TGTGCCTGGGGCAACAGGGATCGTGGAAACACCATATATTTT. It codes for CAWGNRDRGNTIYF.

The V and J genes are TRBV5-1 and TRBJ1-4, with a tentative D call TRBD1 (6 bases). There are 16 residues in the CDR3. V was pared by 10 bases and J by 5 bases, with 24 bases between. CDR1 is SGHRS and CDR2 is YFSETQ in the germline V gene. CDR3 sequence: CAGSTGSGRINEKLFF. DNA for the CDR3: TGCGCCGGATCTACAGGGAGTGGACGAATAAATGAAAAACTGTTTTTT. Full variable domain (outside the CDR3, taken from reference TRBV5-1 and TRBJ1-4): KAGVTQTPRYLIKTRGQQVTLSCSPISGHRSVSWYQQTPGQGLQFLFEYFSETQRNKGNFPGRFSGRQFSNSRSEMNVSTLELGDSALYLCAGSTGSGRINEKLFFGSGTQLSVL.

This clone has only one observation. This rearrangement joins TRBV6-5 to TRBJ2-5; D perhaps matches TRBD2 (6 bases). The germline gives CDR1 MNHEY, CDR2 SVGAGI. Trimming took off 5 bases at V and 4 bases at J, with 11 bases between the two ends. This CDR3 is built from 13 residues. This chain's CDR3 is CASSHLGGETQYF. The CDR3 DNA sequence: TGTGCCAGCAGTCATCTGGGGGGAGAGACCCAGTACTTC.

This chain links TRBV5-8 with TRBJ2-4, with unresolved D. The ends were cut back, 1 base at V and 0 bases at J, with 14 bases in the middle. Germline loops: CDR1 SGHTS, CDR2 YDEGEE. This CDR3 has 17 residues. As DNA, the CDR3 is TGTGCCAGCAGCTTGTTCCGGCAGCGCATAGCCAAAAACATTCAGTACTTC. This translates into CASSLFRQRIAKNIQYF.

This clone was picked up many times. In the same sample, other DNA sequences code for this CDR3. The V and J genes are TRBV19 and TRBJ2-3; TRBD1 aligns across 8 bases. The junction had 0 bases not matched to a gene; V was cut back by 1 base and J by 0 bases. This CDR3 is 15 amino acids long. The germline CDR1 and CDR2 sequences are LNHDA and SQIVND (reference sequence). CDR3: CASSIGTGSTDTQYF. CDR3 coding DNA: TGTGCCAGTAGTATAGGGACAGGGAGCACAGATACGCAGTATTTT.